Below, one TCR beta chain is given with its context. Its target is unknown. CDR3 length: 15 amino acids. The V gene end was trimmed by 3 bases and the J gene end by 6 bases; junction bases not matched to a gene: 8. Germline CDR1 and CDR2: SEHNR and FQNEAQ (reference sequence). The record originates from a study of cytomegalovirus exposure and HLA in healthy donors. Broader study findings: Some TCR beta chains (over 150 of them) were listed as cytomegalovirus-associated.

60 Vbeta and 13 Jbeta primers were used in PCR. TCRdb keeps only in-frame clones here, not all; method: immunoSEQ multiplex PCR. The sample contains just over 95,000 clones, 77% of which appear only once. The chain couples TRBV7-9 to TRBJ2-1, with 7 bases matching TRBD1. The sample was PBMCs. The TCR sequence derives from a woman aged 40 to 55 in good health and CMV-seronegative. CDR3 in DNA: TGTGCCAGCAGCTTTCGGGACAGCGCCGGCAATGAGCAGTTCTTC. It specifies CASSFRDSAGNEQFF.